One and the same sample provided the 24 T cell receptor beta chains below, sequenced in a study of identical twins. Using its own MiXCR run on the 5' RACE reads, TCRdb lists one record per CDR3 protein. The sample consists of approximately 680,000 distinct CDR3 sequences, roughly 6.6% of them appearing once. The sample was also linked to a second study, of yellow fever vaccine responses in identical twins.

The specimen sequenced was PBMCs. Receptor source: a woman under 30 in good health.

The table lists this clonotype with many counts. The rearrangement links TRBV5-5 to TRBJ2-1; D may correspond to TRBD1 or TRBD2 (5 bases each). V dropped 4 bases and J dropped 0 bases, with 11 bases sitting between them. This CDR3 spans 15 amino acids. Per the germline V gene, CDR1 is SGHKS and CDR2 is YYEKEE (reference sequence). CDR3 region: CASSPGTDSYNEQFF. CDR3 nucleotides: TGTGCCAGCAGCCCCGGGACGGACTCCTACAATGAGCAGTTCTTC.

This clonotype was seen a few times. The CDR3 DNA is TGTGCCAGCAGCCCAGGGAACAGGGGGCTTTCTTACAATGAGCAGTTCTTC. Protein: CASSPGNRGLSYNEQFF. The rearrangement uses TRBV7-3 and TRBJ2-1, with 9 bases matching TRBD1. Germline values: CDR1 SGHTA, CDR2 FQGTGA. Trimming took 5 bases from V and 4 from J; bases not matched to a gene: 12. This CDR3 has 17 residues.

This clonotype was observed many times. In nucleotides, the CDR3 is TGTGCCAGCAGTTTAGAGGGTTGGGACTATGGCTACACCTTC. This encodes CASSLEGWDYGYTF. The chain couples TRBV12-3 or TRBV12-4 to TRBJ1-2; D is ambiguous. This CDR3 comprises 14 residues. Trimming shortened V by 1 base and J by 3 bases, and 9 bases separated the two germline ends.

This clonotype was seen many times. The V gene is TRBV5-1, the J gene TRBJ2-1, with D possibly TRBD1 on 6 matching bases. Trimming cost V 6 bases and J 1 base, with 11 bases left between them. The CDR3 runs 14 residues. CDR1 is SGHRS, CDR2 YFSETQ, per germline. The CDR3 bases are TGCGCCAGCAACCGGGACACATCCTACAATGAGCAGTTCTTC. This codes for CASNRDTSYNEQFF.

This sequence joins TRBV3-1 and TRBJ2-1; D is undetermined. The CDR3 runs 16 residues. Trimming left V 4 bases short and J 3 bases short, with 16 bases between. Germline CDR1 and CDR2: LGHDT and YNNKEL (reference sequence). The CDR3 bases are TGTGCCAGCAGCCCACCCAGTCGGATTAACTACAATGAGCAGTTCTTC. Translated: CASSPPSRINYNEQFF.

This clonotype was found a few times. V usage is TRBV7-2 and J usage is TRBJ2-2; unclear D gene. Trimming stripped 5 bases from V and 6 bases from J, with 13 bases between. The CDR3 totals 14 residues. Germline V gene lookup returns CDR1 SGHTA and CDR2 FQGNSA. CDR3 nucleotides: TGTGCCAGCAGCCGGCCGGAGTGGCCCGGGGAGCTGTTTTTT. Amino acids: CASSRPEWPGELFF.

This clonotype turned up a few times. This chain joins TRBV15 and TRBJ2-1, with D unresolved. This CDR3 has 15 residues. Trimming cost V 0 bases and J 3 bases, with 9 bases left between them. Germline V gene lookup returns CDR1 LNHNV and CDR2 YYDKDF (reference sequence). CDR3 in DNA: TGTGCCACCAGCAGAGAGACCTCCTTCTACAATGAGCAGTTCTTC. Amino acid sequence: CATSRETSFYNEQFF.

This clonotype was picked up a small number of times. The gene calls are TRBV28 and TRBJ2-5; 14 positions agree with TRBD2. CDR1 MDHEN and CDR2 SYDVKM come from the germline V gene. This CDR3 region has 15 residues. V lost 6 bases, J lost 7 bases, and 7 bases stayed unmatched. CDR3 in amino acids: CASRTSGGVQRTQYF. In nucleotides, the CDR3 is TGTGCCAGCAGGACTAGCGGGGGGGTTCAGCGGACCCAGTACTTC.

This clonotype was detected a few times. The V call is TRBV4-1, the J call TRBJ1-3; a possible D gene is TRBD1 (5 bases). This CDR3 comprises 15 residues. Germline assignment: CDR1 MGHRA and CDR2 YSYEKL. Trimming pared 4 bases from V and 1 base from J, leaving 11 bases between. The CDR3 coding sequence is TGCGCCAGCAGCCCCCTGGGGGGGTCTGGAAACACCATATATTTT. This translates into CASSPLGGSGNTIYF.

This clonotype was recorded a few times. The genes are TRBV4-1 and TRBJ1-4, with a possible D match to TRBD1 (6 bases). The length of the CDR3 is 17 residues. CDR1 is MGHRA, CDR2 YSYEKL, per germline. V lost 2 bases and J lost 6, with 19 bases in between. The CDR3 region is CASSQLSVRQGHEKLFF. Written as DNA, the CDR3 is TGCGCCAGCAGCCAACTGTCTGTGCGGCAGGGGCATGAAAAACTGTTTTTT.

The V call is TRBV28, the J call TRBJ2-4; D is possibly TRBD1 or TRBD2 (6 bases each). Germline CDR1 is MDHEN and CDR2 is SYDVKM. This CDR3 comprises 15 residues. Trimming shortened V by 7 bases and J by 8 bases, and 21 bases separated the two germline ends. CDR3 sequence (DNA): TGTGCCAGCACCCAGAGCTGGGGGGCGCGAGACATTCAGTACTTC. Its protein is CASTQSWGARDIQYF.

CDR3 DNA: TGTGCCAGCAGCTTTGAGGGGACGGGGGAGCCGTACACTGAAGCTTTCTTT. Its translation: CASSFEGTGEPYTEAFF. The V gene is TRBV11-2, the J gene TRBJ1-1; D might be TRBD1 (5 bases). Germline values: CDR1 SGHAT, CDR2 FQNNGV. V lost 3 bases and J 3 bases, leaving 20 bases between the germline ends. The length of the CDR3 is 17 residues.

This clonotype was recorded a few times. The chain employs TRBV28 and TRBJ1-2, with a tentative D call TRBD1 (6 bases). The CDR3 extends over 13 amino acids. The germline V gene has CDR1 MDHEN and CDR2 SYDVKM. V was clipped by 2 bases and J by 8 bases, with 12 bases between them. The CDR3 spells CASSLQGLGGYTF. DNA of the CDR3: TGTGCCAGCAGTTTACAGGGGCTTGGGGGCTACACCTTC.

This chain links TRBV20-1 with TRBJ2-1; TRBD2 agrees at 10 bases. CDR1 is DFQATT and CDR2 is SNEGSKA in the germline V gene (reference sequence). This CDR3 has 14 amino acids. J was trimmed by 6 bases and V by 6 bases; bases with no gene match: 8. This chain's CDR3 is CSANLAGAVNEQFF. CDR3 sequence (DNA): TGCAGTGCAAACCTAGCGGGAGCGGTCAATGAGCAGTTCTTC.

The chain employs TRBV12-3 or TRBV12-4 and TRBJ2-7; 11 bases are a match to TRBD2. J was trimmed by 4 bases and V by 1 base; bases with no gene match: 15. The CDR3 is made up of 19 amino acids. The CDR3 is CASSLGFWSVTSGSYEQYF. CDR3 nucleotides: TGTGCCAGCAGTTTAGGGTTCTGGAGCGTAACTAGCGGGAGTTACGAGCAGTACTTC.

This clonotype appeared many times. V and J are TRBV5-1 and TRBJ1-1; no clear D gene. Between the trimmed V and J ends, which lost 0 bases and 11 bases, there was a span of 11 bases. Germline V CDR1 and CDR2: SGHRS, YFSETQ. CDR3 length: 12 residues. The CDR3 spells CASSLETHGAFF. CDR3 DNA sequence: TGCGCCAGCAGCTTGGAGACTCATGGGGCTTTCTTT. Full variable domain (outside the CDR3, taken from reference TRBV5-1 and TRBJ1-1): KAGVTQTPRYLIKTRGQQVTLSCSPISGHRSVSWYQQTPGQGLQFLFEYFSETQRNKGNFPGRFSGRQFSNSRSEMNVSTLELGDSALYLCASSLETHGAFFGQGTRLTVV.

The chain joins TRBV9 to TRBJ2-1; D may be TRBD1 (8 bases). Deletions cut 6 bases from V and 7 bases from J, with 17 bases between. The CDR3 consists of 14 residues. The germline V gene has CDR1 SGDLS and CDR2 YYNGEE. CDR3 sequence (DNA): TGTGCCAGCAACCACAGGGGGGGAGGGAATGAGCAGTTCTTC. Its translation: CASNHRGGGNEQFF.

The V call is TRBV7-9, the J call TRBJ2-1; 7 positions agree with TRBD1. The CDR3 spans 12 residues. Germline V CDR1 and CDR2: SEHNR, FQNEAQ (reference sequence). Trimming cost V 3 bases and J 10 bases; bases outside gene matches: 3. CDR3 nucleotides: TGTGCCAGCAGCTTGCAGGGGGAAGAGCAGTTCTTC. Amino acids: CASSLQGEEQFF. The full variable domain, its missing parts supplied by reference TRBV7-9 and TRBJ2-1, is DTGVSQNPRHKITKRGQNVTFRCDPISEHNRLYWYRQTLGQGPEFLTYFQNEAQLEKSRLLSDRFSAERPKGSFSTLEIQRTEQGDSAMYLCASSLQGEEQFFGPGTRLTVL.

This clonotype showed up just a few times. The rearrangement links TRBV19 to TRBJ1-1; 12 bases agree with TRBD1. CDR1 is LNHDA and CDR2 is SQIVND in the germline V gene (reference sequence). The V and J ends lost 4 bases and 5 bases, in that order; junction bases with no gene match: 14. This CDR3 has 18 amino acids. CDR3 bases: TGTGCCAGTAGTAAAGGGCCGGGACAGGGGGCTCCAAAGACTGAAGCTTTCTTT. Residues: CASSKGPGQGAPKTEAFF.

There are many counts of this clonotype. The chain has TRBV12-3 or TRBV12-4 and TRBJ1-2, with D possibly being TRBD1 (5 bases). CDR3 length: 14 residues. V lost 6 bases and J 2 bases, leaving 13 bases between the germline ends. As DNA, the CDR3 is TGTGCCAGCAGCAAAACAGGACCAAACTATGGCTACACCTTC. This encodes CASSKTGPNYGYTF.

This chain connects TRBV7-2 to TRBJ2-1; perhaps D is TRBD1 or TRBD2 (5 bases each). The V gene lost 5 bases and the J gene lost 6 bases, with 20 bases spanning the gap. The CDR3 covers 16 residues. Germline assignment: CDR1 SGHTA and CDR2 FQGNSA. The CDR3 spells CASSATGTILTNEQFF. The CDR3 DNA reads as TGTGCCAGCAGCGCGACGGGGACGATCCTTACCAATGAGCAGTTCTTC.

The V call is TRBV4-1, the J call TRBJ2-5, with TRBD2 matching over 10 bases. The germline gives CDR1 MGHRA, CDR2 YSYEKL. This CDR3 is built from 17 residues. J lost 2 bases, V lost 0 bases, and 6 bases had no gene match. The CDR3 spells CASSQESAGGPQETQYF. CDR3 DNA sequence: TGCGCCAGCAGCCAAGAATCAGCGGGGGGGCCTCAAGAGACCCAGTACTTC.

The chain links TRBV29-1 to TRBJ1-2; D gene unclear. Germline values: CDR1 SQVTM, CDR2 ANQGSEA. The V gene lost 8 bases and the J gene lost 8 bases, with 18 bases spanning the gap. The CDR3 runs 12 residues. The CDR3 loop reads CSIRALLDGYTF. The DNA of the CDR3 is TGCAGCATACGGGCTTTATTGGACGGCTACACCTTC.

This clonotype was recorded many times. This chain links TRBV7-8 with TRBJ2-3; 10 bases are shared with TRBD2. The CDR3 sequence is 16 residues long. Germline V lookup: CDR1 SGHVS, CDR2 FQNEAQ. Trimming cost V 7 bases and J 4 bases; bases outside gene matches: 11. CDR3 DNA sequence: TGTGCCAGCACCTCCCTGCCTAGCGGGAGTGCAGATACGCAGTATTTT. It specifies CASTSLPSGSADTQYF.